The TCR beta chain under discussion was sequenced for a study of OX40 agonist ivuxolimab in advanced cancers. Study context: Across the patients, intravenous ivuxolimab was delivered every 2 weeks at 0.01 to 10 mg/kg. Patients with hepatocellular carcinoma, melanoma, renal cell or head and neck cancer made up the dose-escalation patients. General study points: Normalized T-cell clonal expansion was also low in a subset of nonresponders. On average, CD8+ T cells showed a greater number of expanded clones than CD4+.

This clone came up once. The antigen is undetermined. CDR1 is LGHNA and CDR2 is YNFKEQ in the germline V gene. The CDR3 totals 13 residues. Produced via immunoSEQ multiplex PCR; TCRdb's table is partial and in-frame only. This sample has approximately 61,000 clones, with over 70% found just once. The source was CD4+ or CD8+ T cells sorted from blood, collected in a trial of the OX40 agonist ivuxolimab. The TCR was taken from an adult with an advanced solid tumor such as melanoma, head and neck, liver or kidney cancer. The V and J genes are TRBV4-2 and TRBJ2-5; tentative D call: TRBD1 (5 bases). Matching the DNA end better, TRBJ2-7 makes the J call doubtful. This chain's CDR3 is CASSQKQGYEQYF. The CDR3 DNA is TGTGCCAGCAGCCAGAAGCAGGGTTACGAGCAGTACTTC.